The T cell receptor (beta chain) under discussion was sequenced for a study of yellow fever vaccine responses in identical twins (dated by TCRdb to about 2018). In terms of the full investigation: The study precisely tracked vaccine-responding T cell clones in identical twins.

The library was made by RT-PCR. The sequencer listed for this sample is Illumina HiSeq 2500. The public reads were quality trimmed at Q25 with fastp and then assembled into clones with MiXCR by TCRdb, keeping productive beta chains. Entries are consolidated by CDR3 protein sequence, retaining the most common genes and DNA. Across this sample there are some 2,200 distinct CDR3 sequences, with 83% seen only once. Around 3.6% of the sample belongs to the ten largest clones. This clonotype occurred once. This clone's antigen is unknown. No per-base quality is available; no much larger clone lies one base away. One read provides weak support. On the study overall, not on this receptor specifically: According to the authors, the vaccine-induced T cell response in identical twins seemed to be partly convergent and partly specific to each individual.

Between the V and J ends, shortened by 4 bases and 0 bases respectively, the junction contains 14 bases. Reading from cysteine to phenylalanine, the CDR3 counts 16 amino acids. This entry keeps only the CDR3 DNA: 48 bases, framed from base 1. Taken from the germline V gene, the CDR1 and CDR2 loops are KGHSH and LQKENI. The specimen was T cells from blood (PBMCs), unsorted or a sorted subset (not recorded which), collected before or after yellow fever vaccination (not recorded which). Here the chain combines TRBV18 and TRBJ2-3; the D gene may be TRBD1 or TRBD2, since each aligns over 6 bases. The sequence derives from a woman aged 18-30 years who received the yellow fever vaccine. Donor details come from another sample of the same person, matched by shared clones. CDR3 sequence: CASSRIGGQSTDTQYF. Here is the DNA: TGTGCCAGCTCACGAATCGGGGGCCAAAGCACAGATACGCAGTATTTT.